The present T cell receptor (beta chain) was sequenced within a study of T cell responses to AZD1222 COVID-19 vaccine (dated by TCRdb to about 2021). Study-wide context: AZD1222 recipients whose second dose came at about 4 weeks and those whose second dose came at about 12 weeks were combined into one group, since spike-specific TCR depth and breadth did not differ between the two schedules. A total of 230 to 250 trial participants underwent TCR sequencing, of whom 200 to 220 had received two doses of AZD1222 and 26 had received two doses of the MenACWY control vaccine. Enrollment into the trials was organized by age into subgroups of 18-55, 56-69 and 70-plus years, and those subgroups contained approximately 160, 26 and 62 TCR-sequenced participants, respectively.

This clone has just a few counts. Its target antigen remains unknown. No base-level quality is on record; no much larger clone is a single base apart. The investigation overall reported the following: Most participants were white British and females outnumbered males, and the authors suggested that clonal diversity may have been underestimated. The 56-69-year group was small, and its depth increase did not reach significance, likely because of low power. Because no samples from the day 14 peak response were available, repertoires could be characterized only after the peak T cell response. CD4 TCRs associated with the vaccine covered the entire spike protein, and the dominant responses were in regions 160-218 and 743-854. A significant rise in spike-specific TCR breadth and depth was observed after two AZD1222 doses relative to day 0 and relative to MenACWY recipients. Reportedly, close to half of the unique spike-specific TCRs recognized epitopes lying outside the regions that are mutated in the B.1.351 and B.1.1.7 variants. Conclusions about previously exposed vaccinees are limited because only six or seven AZD1222 recipients were SARS-CoV-2 seropositive at baseline.

In light of the paper, this sample's time point label describes: baseline before first vaccination. Samples from vaccinated people were obtained from the UK trials COV001 and COV002, which included a single-blind randomized controlled phase 2/3 trial of AZD1222 (ChAdOx1 nCoV-19) in healthy adults. Trial participant PBMC samples were collected at day 0 and day 28 after the second dose for TCRbeta chain sequencing. Sequences SGHRS (CDR1) and YFSETQ (CDR2) are obtained from the germline V gene. The CDR3 covers 14 residues, taking in both the cysteine and the phenylalanine. Kept here is only the CDR3 DNA, which spans 42 bases and is read in frame from base 1. Here V drops 5 bases and J drops 4 bases, and the junction holds 7 bases not matched to any gene. The CDR3 regions of human TCRbeta chains were analyzed by immunosequencing. The authors' pipeline ran thus. TCRs in the repertoires were compared against a reference library of SARS-CoV-2-specific TCRs that had been generated with the MIRA antigen-specificity platform. Breadth was defined as the fraction of unique TCRs that were SARS-CoV-2-associated. Depth was defined as the fraction of total T cells that were SARS-CoV-2-associated. Using the MIRA data, every spike-specific TCR was mapped to the spike region that the TCR reacted to and assigned to either a CD4 or a CD8 class. Log10-transformed breadth and depth values were compared by one-way ANOVA with Sidak's multiple comparisons tests. Here the immuneACCESS table is served through TCRdb, limited to in-frame sequences with V and J called. Missing clones are a known gap in these copies; in checked studies unresolved V genes cover under half, and the rest lacks a known reason. V and J calls and clone size follow that table, whereas D and trimming were derived from the DNA. In all, the sample holds about 130,000 clones, and approximately 86% of those were seen once. The top ten hold 1.4% to 1.5% of the sample.

This sequence was found in an adult in good health. Recombination joined TRBV5-1 with TRBJ2-5, with 8 bases in between that match TRBD2. Sequencing was performed on peripheral blood, taken on day 0 of AZD1222 vaccination. The sequenced DNA is TGCGCCAGCAGACCTGGACTAGCCGGAGAGACCCAGTACTTC. Its translation is CASRPGLAGETQYF.